The source of this TCR beta chain is a study of neurological immune-mediated disorders. Time point reported: longitudinal time-point 3. TCRdb re-analysed the 5' RACE reads in MiXCR, keeping a single row per CDR3 protein. Of tens of thousands of distinct CDR3 sequences in the sample, about 14% were seen once. This clonotype was picked up many times. The CDR3 length is 16 residues. Germline CDR1 SQVTM, CDR2 ANQGSEA. V lost 0 bases and J lost 2; bases outside the gene matches: 6. The sequencing input was PBMCs. The clonotype was recovered from a man younger than 40 in good health. The chain has TRBV29-1 and TRBJ2-1, with 8 bases lining up with TRBD1. CDR3 amino acids: CSVEETGGTPYNEQFF. The CDR3 DNA reads as TGCAGCGTTGAAGAAACAGGGGGGACACCCTACAATGAGCAGTTCTTC.